A selection of T cell receptor beta chains follows, all from one sample in a study of T cells after yellow fever vaccination. TCRdb processed the 5' RACE reads anew with MiXCR; each CDR3 protein has one entry. The sample lists approximately 74,000 distinct CDR3 sequences; about 6% were seen once. Here the sequenced sample was CD4+ T cells sorted from PBMCs, taken less than 16 days after the first yellow fever vaccination. The source is a man between 18 and 35 years old who received the YFV17D yellow fever vaccine. The conserved cysteine and the conserved F or W are not part of the CDR3 here. The order of the fields is V gene, D gene, J gene, clone size, CDR3 protein. A D gene is named only where the DNA matches it firmly. Part of the rows lack a size; the others show once, few, many or a class for expanded clones.

TRBV20-1,-,TRBJ2-3,many,SARDLEYTDTQY
TRBV5-6,TRBD2,TRBJ2-5,many,ASSLIRRSSGYQETQY
TRBV30,TRBD1,TRBJ1-2,many,AWSVRWGQGHNYGYT
TRBV18,-,TRBJ1-1,many,ASSTGSGTEAF
TRBV18,-,TRBJ1-1,many,ASSPAWGNTEAF
TRBV7-9,-,TRBJ1-5,many,ASSFQGSNQPQH
TRBV24-1,-,TRBJ2-3,many,ATSDSKVGTRGDTQY
TRBV5-4,-,TRBJ2-7,many,ASSLPGPSYEQY
TRBV6-5,-,TRBJ2-7,many,ASRERRGEQY
TRBV5-1,-,TRBJ1-2,many,ARQGGGQGYT
TRBV20-1,-,TRBJ1-1,many,SARDFREEAF
TRBV7-3,-,TRBJ1-2,many,ASSGGDRARGYT
TRBV5-1,TRBD1,TRBJ1-2,many,ASSLAYLTQGRGGYT
TRBV5-5,-,TRBJ2-5,many,ASSSWTAPATQY
TRBV5-1,-,TRBJ1-4,-,ASSAGSENEKLF
TRBV5-1,-,TRBJ1-1,many,ASNPRGEGVNTEAF
TRBV5-6,-,TRBJ2-2,many,ASSPSQKLSGELF
TRBV5-1,TRBD1,TRBJ2-2,many,ASSFGTANTGELF
TRBV12-3/TRBV12-4,-,TRBJ1-4,many,ASSLDPRHNEKLF
TRBV5-1,TRBD2,TRBJ2-5,many,ASMPTSGQETQY
TRBV20-1,-,TRBJ2-3,many,SANGQPSTDTQY
TRBV30,-,TRBJ2-2,many,AWSVGIAHGELF
TRBV5-1,TRBD2,TRBJ2-1,-,ASSLRASGGGLGSEQF
TRBV3-1,-,TRBJ1-3,many,ASSQDRGPTGNTIY
TRBV20-1,-,TRBJ2-1,many,SARFGDNEQF
TRBV2,TRBD2,TRBJ2-5,many,ASSGASGGQETQY
TRBV7-3,TRBD1,TRBJ2-3,many,ASKGQNTDTQY
TRBV5-1,TRBD2,TRBJ2-3,many,ASSLWGTSGADTQY
TRBV4-3,-,TRBJ2-7,many,ASSQDRSSDEQY
TRBV7-9,-,TRBJ1-1,many,ASTFTGGEGTEAF
TRBV11-2,-,TRBJ1-5,many,ASSLNLQGPISNQPQH
TRBV5-4,-,TRBJ2-3,-,ASSLYSRGIGDTQY
TRBV7-2,TRBD2,TRBJ2-1,many,ATSGGGYEQF
TRBV29-1,TRBD2,TRBJ2-5,-,SVPGLAGQETQY
TRBV6-1,TRBD1,TRBJ2-2,-,ASRTDRGPTGELF
TRBV5-1,TRBD1,TRBJ1-6,many,ASSVDRVDSPLH
TRBV18,TRBD1,TRBJ2-6,many,ASSPTRTGGTPGANVLT
TRBV5-1,TRBD1,TRBJ2-2,few,ASSLEPRQGAGELF
TRBV6-2/TRBV6-3,TRBD1,TRBJ2-5,many,ASSRQGAGTQY
TRBV5-1,-,TRBJ2-5,many,ASSSGQLGETQY
TRBV14,TRBD1,TRBJ1-3,many,ASSFTNRGIGNTIY
TRBV6-2/TRBV6-3,-,TRBJ2-3,many,ASSYGRQDPGDTQY
TRBV5-1,-,TRBJ1-1,many,ASSLVGIMDTEAF
TRBV28,TRBD1,TRBJ2-1,few,ASSFIGNRGNEQF
TRBV20-1,-,TRBJ1-1,many,SALDRLNTEAF
TRBV5-1,TRBD1,TRBJ2-7,many,ASSPGTGVDEQY
TRBV7-2,-,TRBJ2-5,many,ASSLGVARGETQY
TRBV12-3/TRBV12-4,-,TRBJ2-2,many,ASSRSPGELF
TRBV18,TRBD1,TRBJ1-2,many,ASSPRTGDLSLPT
TRBV5-4,TRBD2,TRBJ2-1,many,ASSPARDYLGNEQF
TRBV7-2,-,TRBJ1-2,many,ASSLARRQSYGYT
TRBV5-1,TRBD1,TRBJ1-6,many,ASSLGQGANSPLH
TRBV28,TRBD1,TRBJ1-2,many,ASSLYLGQGYGYT
TRBV7-2,-,TRBJ2-2,many,ASSQTFSGELF